The 9 T cell receptor beta chains presented below share a single source sample, sequenced in a study of blood T cell repertoires in COVID-19. Sequencing was performed with immunoSEQ multiplex PCR; in TCRdb, only in-frame clones are kept and a portion is missing. The sample shows some 100,000 clones, 88% of them seen only once. Sequencing used peripheral blood. All receptors come from a woman older than 75 with active COVID-19.

The rearrangement joins TRBV24-1 to TRBJ2-4; TRBD2 agrees at 11 bases. The length of the CDR3 is 17 residues. Per the germline V gene, CDR1 is KGHDR and CDR2 is SFDVKD. The V gene end was trimmed by 4 bases and the J gene end by 0 bases; junction bases not matched to a gene: 4. CDR3 nucleotides: TGTGCCACCAGTGACTCTGGACTAGCGGGAGCCAAAAACATTCAGTACTTC. Its translation: CATSDSGLAGAKNIQYF.

The chain has TRBV7-9 and TRBJ2-1; TRBD2 might be the D (6 bases). The CDR3 is 15 amino acids. In germline, CDR1 is SEHNR, CDR2 FQNEAQ (reference sequence). Trimming pared 2 bases from V and 8 bases from J, leaving 16 bases between. The CDR3 region is CASSLLRPRGDEQFF. For the CDR3, the DNA is TGTGCCAGCAGCTTATTACGGCCCCGCGGGGATGAGCAGTTCTTC. The full variable domain, in which reference TRBV7-9 and TRBJ2-1 provide the parts outside the CDR3, is DTGVSQNPRHKITKRGQNVTFRCDPISEHNRLYWYRQTLGQGPEFLTYFQNEAQLEKSRLLSDRFSAERPKGSFSTLEIQRTEQGDSAMYLCASSLLRPRGDEQFFGPGTRLTVL.

The chain has TRBV24-1 and TRBJ2-5; D may be TRBD1 (6 bases). Per the germline V gene, CDR1 is KGHDR and CDR2 is SFDVKD. The V and J ends lost 3 bases and 3 bases respectively, with 10 bases between them. The CDR3 is made up of 14 amino acids. The CDR3 coding sequence is TGTGCCACCAGTGATCCGGCAGGGGAAGAGACCCAGTACTTC. This codes for CATSDPAGEETQYF.

The chain joins TRBV2 to TRBJ2-3; the match to TRBD2 covers 12 bases. The V gene's germline CDR1 is SNHLY and CDR2 FYNNEI. V gave up 7 bases and J gave up 3 bases; unmatched junction bases: 2. The CDR3 runs 14 residues. The CDR3 sequence: CASKGLAGTDTQYF. The CDR3 DNA follows: TGTGCCAGCAAAGGACTAGCGGGAACAGATACGCAGTATTTT.

The J gene is TRBJ2-5, the V gene TRBV11-1; a weak D match, TRBD2 (6 bases). The CDR3 length is 13 residues. In germline, CDR1 is SGHAT, CDR2 FQDESV (reference sequence). Trimming removed 5 bases from V and 4 bases from J, with 11 bases in between. In DNA, the CDR3 is TGTGCCAGCAGCGGCGGGATTTCAGAGACCCAGTACTTC. Its protein is CASSGGISETQYF.

This sequence joins TRBV19 and TRBJ1-6; weak D call: TRBD1 (6 bases). This CDR3 has 13 residues. V lost 9 bases and J 7 bases, leaving 13 bases between the germline ends. Germline loops: CDR1 LNHDA, CDR2 SQIVND (reference sequence). This CDR3 is CASRHRENSPLHF. CDR3 nucleotides: TGTGCCAGCAGACACAGGGAAAATTCACCCCTCCACTTT.

The genes are TRBV6-6 and TRBJ2-3; 7 positions agree with TRBD2. This CDR3 is 15 amino acids long. Germline CDR1 and CDR2: MNHNY and SVGAGI (reference sequence). The V gene end was trimmed by 6 bases and the J gene end by 6 bases; junction bases not matched to a gene: 12. The CDR3 sequence is CASSLGGFSPDTQYF. The CDR3 nucleotides read TGTGCCAGCAGCCTGGGGGGGTTTTCTCCGGATACGCAGTATTTT.

This clone appeared a single time. This chain connects TRBV6-5 to TRBJ2-1, with TRBD1 matching 7 bases. Germline V lookup: CDR1 MNHEY, CDR2 SVGAGI. With V trimmed by 6 bases and J by 8 bases, 7 bases remained unmatched. This CDR3 has 13 amino acids. CDR3 in amino acids: CASRRNRGDEQFF. Here the CDR3 DNA reads TGTGCCAGCAGAAGAAACAGGGGCGATGAGCAGTTCTTC.

The CDR3 sequence: CASSDSRSGANVLTF. The CDR3, as DNA: TGTGCCAGCAGTGACAGCAGATCTGGGGCCAACGTCCTGACTTTC. The chain uses TRBV28 and TRBJ2-6; D is possibly TRBD1 (5 bases). The CDR3 contains 15 residues. Per germline, CDR1 MDHEN and CDR2 SYDVKM. V lost 5 bases, J lost 1 base, and 9 bases lay in between.